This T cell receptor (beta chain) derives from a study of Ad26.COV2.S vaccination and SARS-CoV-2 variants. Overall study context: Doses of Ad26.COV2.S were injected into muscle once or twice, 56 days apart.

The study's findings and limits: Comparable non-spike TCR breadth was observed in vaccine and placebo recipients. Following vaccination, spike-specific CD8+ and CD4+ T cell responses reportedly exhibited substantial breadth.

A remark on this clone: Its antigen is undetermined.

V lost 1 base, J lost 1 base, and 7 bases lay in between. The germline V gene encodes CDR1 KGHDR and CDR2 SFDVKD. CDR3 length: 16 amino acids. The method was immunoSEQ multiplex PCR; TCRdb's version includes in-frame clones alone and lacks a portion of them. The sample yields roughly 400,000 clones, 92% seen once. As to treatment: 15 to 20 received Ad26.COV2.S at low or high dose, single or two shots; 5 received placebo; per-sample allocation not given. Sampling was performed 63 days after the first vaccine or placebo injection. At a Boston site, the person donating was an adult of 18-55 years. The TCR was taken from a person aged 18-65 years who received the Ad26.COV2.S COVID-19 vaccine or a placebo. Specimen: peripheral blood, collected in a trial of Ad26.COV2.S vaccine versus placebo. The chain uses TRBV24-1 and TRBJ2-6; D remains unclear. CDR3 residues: CATSDFTGSGANVLTF. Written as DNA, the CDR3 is TGTGCCACCAGTGATTTCACCGGGTCTGGGGCCAACGTCCTGACTTTC.